This note documents a single T cell receptor beta chain sequence. This clonotype was detected ten times or more. Its antigen remains unidentified. No base-level quality is on record; no much larger clone is a single base apart. Graves' hyperthyroidism was defined as stable when no progression to ophthalmopathy occurred over 18 months of follow-up. Hyperthyroidism patients were aged 18 to 65 years and newly diagnosed, with disease duration of less than 2 months. Any patient with an uncontrolled infection, another autoimmune disease, pregnancy or lactation was excluded. Diagnoses were based on clinical symptoms, serum thyroxine and TRAb, thyroid ultrasound and orbital computed tomography. PBMCs were isolated from 7.5 to 10 ml of fresh peripheral blood by Ficoll-Paque density gradient centrifugation. Total RNA was extracted using Trizol reagent, and RNA quality was assessed on an Agilent 2100 Bioanalyzer.

The data belong to a study of T cells in Graves' hyperthyroidism and ophthalmopathy (dated by TCRdb to the late 2010s). Concerning the study at large: Peripheral blood samples were taken at the time of initial diagnosis, prior to any treatment. The 85 to 100 discovery patients were randomly split 7:3 into training and test sets. Prospective prediction of ophthalmopathy was tested in an independent validation cohort consisting of 18 hyperthyroidism patients and around 17 patients who later progressed to ophthalmopathy. The paper describes TCR Vbeta CDR3 sequencing of more than 120 peripheral blood samples, made up of 40 to 45 ophthalmopathy patients, roughly 72 hyperthyroidism patients and some 17 progressor patients. TCR V-J signatures able to tell the groups apart were searched for in a discovery cohort of more than 90 patients, of whom 40 to 45 had Graves' ophthalmopathy and under 65 had stable Graves' hyperthyroidism. After sampling, hyperthyroidism patients received methimazole starting at 30 mg daily, and ophthalmopathy patients received high-dose intravenous methylprednisolone. The study also compared thyroid tissue and blood T-cell repertoires from several Graves' hyperthyroidism patients.

Between the V and J ends, shortened by 4 bases and 7 bases respectively, the junction contains 17 bases. Reading the germline V gene gives CDR1 SQVTM and CDR2 ANQGSEA. The CDR3 holds 13 amino acids from the cysteine to the phenylalanine. Left in the record is the CDR3 DNA by itself, 39 bases read in frame from the first base. The TCR beta CDR3 regions were amplified from the RNA transcripts. The TCR CDR3 was subjected to a first round of RT-PCR using the HTBI primer set and the Qiagen OneStep RT-PCR kit. The libraries were constructed in a second round of multiplex PCR and then size-selected and purified. Sequencing of the libraries was done on an Illumina HiSeq2000 using paired-end 100 bp reads. Per the source publication's procedure: SOAPnuke was used to process the raw data, throwing out any read that contained adapters or uncalled bases, had a mean Phred below 15, or lacked an exact constant-primer or identifier match. COPE v1.2.5 was used to merge high-quality paired reads, and clonotypes were defined as unique nucleotide sequences. MiTCR v1.1 was used to align the clonotypes against IMGT TRBV, TRBD and TRBJ reference segments. Analysis was restricted to V-J combinations with a frequency above 0.0001, which covered just over 98% of repertoires. A TCS score was defined as the ratio between F50 (clonal expansion) and ExV (chaos), using BLOSUM62-based TCRdist between CDR3 peptides within each V-J. Welch's t-statistics and random forest reduced 450 to 600 V-J features to 13, which were used in a naive Bayes classifier (R e1071). Clones were called with MiXCR by TCRdb after fastp trimmed the public reads at Q25, and only in-frame beta chains were retained. When rows share a CDR3 protein, they turn into one entry using the most common DNA and genes. TCRdb, not the authors, supplied the V and J calls. This sample comprises more than 300,000 distinct CDR3 sequences, more than 11% of them detected only once. The ten most abundant clones make up roughly 25% of the sample.

Here is what the overall study found, with its caveats: A 13 V-J signature model separated ophthalmopathy from stable hyperthyroidism, with roughly 88% sensitivity and 81% to 82% specificity in cross-validation and 80%/75% in testing. During validation, the model predicted progression to ophthalmopathy a median of roughly six months ahead of onset, with roughly 65% sensitivity and 72.22% specificity. Most expanded thyroid clonotypes (frequency above 0.001) were also found in blood, which suggests that blood repertoires may mirror thyroid immune responses. Sample size was not statistically predetermined, and investigators were not blinded to group allocation.

Sample: blood. The TCR comes from a woman in her 30s with Graves' hyperthyroidism. The chain uses TRBV29-1 and TRBJ2-7, with the D gene not confidently named. At the DNA level, the sequence is TGCAGCGTTGGCCCCGTTGAGACCGGGGAGCAGTACTTC. Its protein reads: CSVGPVETGEQYF.